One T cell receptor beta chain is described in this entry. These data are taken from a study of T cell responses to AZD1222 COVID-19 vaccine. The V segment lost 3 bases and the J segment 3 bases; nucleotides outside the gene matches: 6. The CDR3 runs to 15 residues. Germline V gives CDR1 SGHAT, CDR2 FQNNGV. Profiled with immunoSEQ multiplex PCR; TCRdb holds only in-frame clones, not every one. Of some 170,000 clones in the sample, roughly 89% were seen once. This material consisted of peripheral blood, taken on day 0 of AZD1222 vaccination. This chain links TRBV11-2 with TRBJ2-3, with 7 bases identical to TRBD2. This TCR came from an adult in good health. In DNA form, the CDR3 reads TGTGCCAGCAGCTTGGGGGGAGGGTGGACAGATACGCAGTATTTT. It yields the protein CASSLGGGWTDTQYF.